These T cell receptor beta chains were read from a single sample in a study of blood T cell repertoires in COVID-19. Clones were sequenced by immunoSEQ multiplex PCR, and TCRdb holds only the in-frame ones, with some missing. The table records fewer than 350,000 clones, 87% of them present only once. Sequenced material: PBMCs or T cells enriched from blood (not recorded which). Every receptor here comes from a woman aged 40 to 55 who had recovered from COVID-19. Each CDR3 is given with its conserved first and last residue. Each record gives: CDR3 DNA, CDR3 protein, D gene, clone size, V gene, J gene. D genes are given only for firm matches. Rows may omit the clone size; those that give it use once, few, many or a size class.

TGTGCCAGCAGTTTGCAGGAACACACTGAAGCTTTCTTT	CASSLQEHTEAFF	-	once	TRBV12-3/TRBV12-4	TRBJ1-1
TGTGCCAGCCGCAGTGCGGGCTACGAGCAGTACTTC	CASRSAGYEQYF	-	-	TRBV28	TRBJ2-7
TGTGCCAGCTCACCATTCACAGGGAATAATTCACCCCTCCACTTT	CASSPFTGNNSPLHF	-	-	TRBV18	TRBJ1-6
TGTGCCAGCAGACCCAGGGGACTAGCGGTTTCCTACGAGCAGTACTTC	CASRPRGLAVSYEQYF	TRBD2	-	TRBV28	TRBJ2-7
TGTGCCAGCAGCTTTAACCGGGAGAAAGCTTTCTTT	CASSFNREKAFF	-	-	TRBV7-8	TRBJ1-1
TGTGCCAGCAGCTTCGCGGGCGGGAACTATGGCTACACCTTC	CASSFAGGNYGYTF	-	-	TRBV7-2	TRBJ1-2
TGCAGCGTCAGTTCTGGTCCCGACTATGGCTACACCTTC	CSVSSGPDYGYTF	-	-	TRBV29-1	TRBJ1-2
TGTGCCAGCAGCCGCGGCTCGGGAGGCTCCTACAATGAGCAGTTCTTC	CASSRGSGGSYNEQFF	TRBD2	-	TRBV3-1/TRBV3-2	TRBJ2-1
TGTGCCAGCAGTAGACCGGGACAAGGGGATCAGCCCCAGCATTTT	CASSRPGQGDQPQHF	-	-	TRBV28	TRBJ1-5
TGTGCCAGCAGCTTAGGCGGAAGGTCTAGCCCCCGGGAGCTGTTTTTT	CASSLGGRSSPRELFF	-	-	TRBV11-3	TRBJ2-2
TGTGCCAGCAGCCAAAGGGGGGGTCAGCCCCAGCATTTT	CASSQRGGQPQHF	-	-	TRBV3-1/TRBV3-2	TRBJ1-5
TGTGCCAGCAGCTTACCCCGACTAGCGGGTAGGGATGAGCAGTTCTTC	CASSLPRLAGRDEQFF	TRBD2	-	TRBV7-9	TRBJ2-1